This entry features one T cell receptor beta chain sequence. The target antigen is unknown. CD4+ T cells that had been cultured provided DNA sequenced with the Oncomine TCR Beta short-read assay. Investigators isolated genomic DNA from cultured CD4+ T cells. Via MiXCR, TCRdb re-called the PCR reads, giving one row per CDR3 protein. The sample holds roughly 16,000 distinct CDR3 sequences, roughly 53% seen once. The data are from a study of vaccination and CD4 T cells after COVID-19. The V gene's germline CDR1 is MNHEY and CDR2 SVGEGT. V lost 6 bases and J lost 2; bases outside the gene matches: 6. There are 15 residues in the CDR3. Study-wide points: Median SARS-CoV-2-reactive clonotype numbers went up from roughly 21 to 40, but not significantly.

Treatment given: 10-day PBMC culture with coronavirus spike peptide pools or control peptides (ViraFEST assay). The sequencing here drew on CD4+ T cells from blood, cultured in vitro, taken before SARS-CoV-2 vaccination. The chain recombines TRBV6-2 or TRBV6-3 with TRBJ2-3; 9 nucleotides line up with TRBD2. The TCR originated in a human donor who had recovered from COVID-19. The CDR3 region is CASRLAGAFTDTQYF. As DNA, the CDR3 is TGTGCCAGCAGACTAGCGGGCGCTTTCACAGATACGCAGTATTTT.